A selection of T cell receptor beta chains follows, all from one sample in a study of cytomegalovirus exposure and HLA in healthy donors. Data came from immunoSEQ multiplex PCR; TCRdb stores just in-frame clones and leaves some out. The table has some 200,000 clones, roughly 80% seen once. The sample comprised PBMCs. These receptors were taken from a woman aged 18-35 years in good health and CMV-seronegative. Each CDR3 is given with its conserved first and last residue. D genes are given only for firm matches. Clone size appears in some rows only: once, few, many, or a class for an expanded clone.

abundance: .
d_gene: .
v_gene: TRBV7-6
j_gene: TRBJ1-2
CDR3nt: TGTGCCAGCAGCAAACGGACGGGGGAGGGCTACACCTTC
CDR3aa: CASSKRTGEGYTF

abundance: .
d_gene: .
v_gene: TRBV7-6
j_gene: TRBJ2-3
CDR3nt: TGTGCCAGCAGCCGAGTCACAGATACGCAGTATTTT
CDR3aa: CASSRVTDTQYF

abundance: .
d_gene: .
v_gene: TRBV5-4
j_gene: TRBJ1-1
CDR3nt: TGTGCCAGCAGCCGAATTACTAGGGTTTCGGACACTGAAGCTTTCTTT
CDR3aa: CASSRITRVSDTEAFF

abundance: once
d_gene: .
v_gene: TRBV10-2
j_gene: TRBJ1-5
CDR3nt: TGCGCCAGCAGTCCGACTAAGCGCGATCAGCCCCAGCATTTT
CDR3aa: CASSPTKRDQPQHF

abundance: .
d_gene: TRBD2
v_gene: TRBV25-1
j_gene: TRBJ2-2
CDR3nt: TGTGCCAGCAGTGATGGAACTAGCGGGAGGTTGGTAACCGGGGAGCTGTTTTTT
CDR3aa: CASSDGTSGRLVTGELFF

abundance: .
d_gene: .
v_gene: TRBV10-2
j_gene: TRBJ2-5
CDR3nt: TGCGCCAGCAGCAGGGAAGAGACCCAGTACTTC
CDR3aa: CASSREETQYF

abundance: .
d_gene: .
v_gene: TRBV7-8
j_gene: TRBJ2-6
CDR3nt: TGTGCCAGCAGCCGACAGAGCTCTGGGGCCAACGTCCTGACTTTC
CDR3aa: CASSRQSSGANVLTF

abundance: .
d_gene: TRBD1
v_gene: TRBV28
j_gene: TRBJ1-2
CDR3nt: TGTGCCAGCAGTCAGCGGACAGGGGGACGCTATGGCTACACCTTC
CDR3aa: CASSQRTGGRYGYTF

abundance: .
d_gene: TRBD2
v_gene: TRBV2
j_gene: TRBJ2-4
CDR3nt: TGTGCCAGCAGTACGGGACTAGCGGGGAAAAACATTCAGTACTTC
CDR3aa: CASSTGLAGKNIQYF

abundance: .
d_gene: TRBD2
v_gene: TRBV2
j_gene: TRBJ2-1
CDR3nt: TGTGCCAGCAGTGAACTCGGGACTAGTAATGAGCAGTTCTTC
CDR3aa: CASSELGTSNEQFF